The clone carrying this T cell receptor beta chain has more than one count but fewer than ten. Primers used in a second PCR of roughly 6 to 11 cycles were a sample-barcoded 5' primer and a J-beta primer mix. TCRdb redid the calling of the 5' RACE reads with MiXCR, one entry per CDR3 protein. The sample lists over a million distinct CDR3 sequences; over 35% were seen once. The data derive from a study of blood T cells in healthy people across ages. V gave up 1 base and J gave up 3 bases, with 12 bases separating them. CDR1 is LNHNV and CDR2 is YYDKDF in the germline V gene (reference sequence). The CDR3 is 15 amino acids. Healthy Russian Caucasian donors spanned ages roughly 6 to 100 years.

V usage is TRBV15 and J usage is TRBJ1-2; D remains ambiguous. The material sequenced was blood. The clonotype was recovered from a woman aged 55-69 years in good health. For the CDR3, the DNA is TGTGCCACCAGCAGAGCTGGGAGTCCCGACTATGGCTACACCTTC. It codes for CATSRAGSPDYGYTF.